Each of the 22 T cell receptor beta chains below was sequenced from the same sample in a study of blood T cell repertoires in COVID-19. Using immunoSEQ multiplex PCR, the repertoire was profiled, and TCRdb retains in-frame clones only, with some absent. The sample has roughly 390,000 clones, 87% seen once. Input material: peripheral blood. All receptors derive from a woman aged 30 to 39 with COVID-19, enrolled during active disease.

V gene TRBV30 combines with J gene TRBJ2-2; TRBD2 matches at 8 bases. Germline V gene sequence: CDR1 GTSNPN, CDR2 SVGIG (reference sequence). J gave up 3 bases and V 4 bases, and 4 bases lay outside the gene matches. There are 14 residues in the CDR3. The CDR3 loop reads CAWKKAGDTGELFF. In DNA, the CDR3 is TGTGCCTGGAAGAAAGCGGGAGACACCGGGGAGCTGTTTTTT.

The genes are TRBV27 and TRBJ2-5; D might be TRBD2 (5 bases). Deletions cut 4 bases from V and 10 bases from J, with 13 bases between. Looked up from germline, CDR1 is MNHEY and CDR2 is SMNVEV (reference sequence). This CDR3 has 12 residues. Here the CDR3 DNA reads TGTGCCAGCAGTTCAGCAGGACGGGACCAGTACTTC. It encodes CASSSAGRDQYF.

The chain is built from TRBV7-8 and TRBJ2-3; 8 bases fit TRBD2. Germline CDR1 and CDR2: SGHVS and FQNEAQ. V was pared by 3 bases and J by 4 bases, with 6 bases of the junction left unmatched. This CDR3 comprises 15 residues. In DNA, the CDR3 is TGTGCCAGCAGCTTGCCGGGACTAGTCGCAGATACGCAGTATTTT. Its protein product is CASSLPGLVADTQYF.

V and J are TRBV5-4 and TRBJ2-1; 14 bases map to TRBD2. Germline-derived CDR1 and CDR2 are SGHNT and YYREEE (reference sequence). Trimming cost V 4 bases and J 3 bases; bases outside gene matches: 9. The CDR3 contains 18 residues. The chain's CDR3 is CASSNTGTSGRGYNEQFF. The CDR3 nucleotides read TGTGCCAGCAGCAATACCGGGACTAGCGGGAGAGGCTACAATGAGCAGTTCTTC.

The genes are TRBV12-3 or TRBV12-4 and TRBJ2-7; 8 bases agree with TRBD1. The ends lost 6 bases at V and 3 bases at J; junction bases unmatched: 4. This CDR3 region has 13 residues. Here the CDR3 DNA reads TGTGCCAGCAGACAGGGGGATTACTACGAGCAGTACTTC. Translation gives CASRQGDYYEQYF.

This chain uses TRBV6-5 with TRBJ2-7, with 7 positions matching TRBD1. Germline assignment: CDR1 MNHEY and CDR2 SVGAGI. V dropped 7 bases and J dropped 4; count of bases not matched to a gene: 10. The CDR3 has 14 residues. CDR3 coding DNA: TGTGCCAGCACCACGACAGGGTCCCCTTACGAGCAGTACTTC. It yields the protein CASTTTGSPYEQYF.

The chain uses TRBV5-1 and TRBJ1-2; a possible D gene is TRBD1 (5 bases). The V end was cut by 4 bases, the J end by 2 bases, with 12 bases between. Germline lookup yields CDR1 SGHRS and CDR2 YFSETQ. The CDR3 loop spans 14 amino acids. The CDR3 protein is CASSEITGNYGYTF. The CDR3 DNA reads TGCGCCAGCAGCGAAATTACAGGCAACTATGGCTACACCTTC.

This CDR3 reads CSAAASYEQYF. In DNA, the CDR3 is TGCAGTGCCGCGGCCTCCTACGAGCAGTACTTC. V is TRBV20-1 and J is TRBJ2-7; D remains ambiguous. The CDR3 has 11 amino acids. The germline V gene encodes CDR1 DFQATT and CDR2 SNEGSKA (reference sequence). Trimming removed 6 bases at V and 0 bases at J, with 6 bases between.

The V and J genes are TRBV5-1 and TRBJ2-7, with 12 bases that match TRBD2. CDR1 is SGHRS, CDR2 YFSETQ, per germline. V was clipped by 5 bases and J by 0 bases; unmatched bases: 3. This CDR3 comprises 15 residues. CDR3 sequence reads: CASRRTSGDSYEQYF. The CDR3 nucleotides read TGCGCCAGCAGGAGGACTAGCGGGGACTCCTACGAGCAGTACTTC.

This chain uses TRBV9 with TRBJ2-3; TRBD2 agrees at 7 bases. The CDR3 consists of 15 residues. Germline CDR1 is SGDLS and CDR2 is YYNGEE. V trimming: 2 bases; J trimming: 2 bases; junction bases outside the gene matches: 5. CDR3 residues: CASSVGGGTTDTQYF. The CDR3, as DNA: TGTGCCAGCAGCGTTGGGGGAGGGACCACAGATACGCAGTATTTT.

Notes on this clone: One junction end disagrees with the germline gene, perhaps due to a read error. Other nucleotide sequences in the sample specify the same CDR3. The J gene is TRBJ2-1, the V gene TRBV18, with TRBD2 identical over 7 bases. Per the germline V gene, CDR1 is KGHSH and CDR2 is LQKENI. This CDR3 region has 16 residues. This CDR3 is CASCSQTSFLGNEQFF. The CDR3 DNA is TGCGCCAGCTGCTCCCAGACTAGCTTCCTCGGAAATGAGCAGTTCTTC.

The chain employs TRBV5-4 and TRBJ2-3; 7 nucleotides line up with TRBD2. CDR3 length: 15 residues. CDR1 and CDR2 (germline): SGHNT, YYREEE (reference sequence). The junction had 10 bases not matched to a gene; V was cut back by 4 bases and J by 5 bases. CDR3 DNA: TGTGCCAGCAGCCCGGTGGGGGGGGAATTAGATACGCAGTATTTT. It encodes CASSPVGGELDTQYF.

V usage is TRBV5-1 and J usage is TRBJ2-5; D unresolved. Per germline, CDR1 SGHRS and CDR2 YFSETQ. Trimming took 0 bases from V and 1 from J, leaving 10 bases between them. The CDR3 extends over 15 amino acids. For the CDR3, the DNA is TGCGCCAGCAGCTTGGGTATAGTGCTCCAAGAGACCCAGTACTTC. This sequence encodes CASSLGIVLQETQYF.

The chain couples TRBV15 to TRBJ2-2, with 11 bases identical to TRBD1. This CDR3 contains 15 residues. With 5 bases clipped from V and 7 bases from J, the junction kept 6 bases outside the gene matches. Germline CDR1 LNHNV, CDR2 YYDKDF (reference sequence). The CDR3 spells CATSSRTGGIGELFF. The CDR3 region has the DNA TGTGCCACCAGCTCCCGGACAGGGGGCATCGGGGAGCTGTTTTTT. The whole variable domain, filled in from reference TRBV15 and TRBJ2-2, reads DAMVIQNPRYQVTQFGKPVTLSCSQTLNHNVMYWYQQKSSQAPKLLFHYYDKDFNNEADTPDNFQSRRPNTSFCFLDIRSPGLGDTAMYLCATSSRTGGIGELFFGEGSRLTVL.

V usage is TRBV30 and J usage is TRBJ2-7, with TRBD2 as a possible D gene (6 bases). Trimming stripped 0 bases from V and 5 bases from J, with 11 bases between. CDR1 is GTSNPN and CDR2 is SVGIG in the germline V gene (reference sequence). CDR3 size: 13 residues. Here the CDR3 reads CAWSVGGTHEQYF. CDR3 nucleotides: TGTGCCTGGAGTGTTGGAGGGACCCACGAGCAGTACTTC.

The chain couples TRBV6-4 to TRBJ1-1; a possible D gene is TRBD1 (5 bases). CDR3 length equals 14 residues. Per germline, CDR1 MRHNA and CDR2 SNTAGT. With 6 bases removed from V and 1 base from J, the gap between germline ends came to 12 bases. The CDR3 here is CASSPSTENTEAFF. The CDR3 nucleotides read TGTGCCAGCAGCCCCTCGACAGAGAACACTGAAGCTTTCTTT.

V and J are TRBV4-3 and TRBJ2-1; a weak D match, TRBD2 (6 bases). V lost 0 bases, J lost 9 bases, and 12 bases lay in between. The CDR3 covers 14 residues. CDR1 is LGHNA, CDR2 YSLEER, per germline. DNA for the CDR3: TGCGCCAGCAGCCAAGATATCCGTAGCGGTGAGCAGTTCTTC. Protein: CASSQDIRSGEQFF.

The chain employs TRBV28 and TRBJ2-5; tentative D call: TRBD2 (6 bases). V was clipped by 4 bases and J by 7 bases, with 13 bases between them. Germline CDR1 reads MDHEN; CDR2 reads SYDVKM. This CDR3 spans 13 amino acids. The CDR3 reads CASSSMGAGTQYF. In nucleotides, the CDR3 is TGTGCCAGCAGTTCGATGGGAGCGGGGACCCAGTACTTC. Combining the CDR3 with reference TRBV28 and TRBJ2-5 gives the whole variable domain DVKVTQSSRYLVKRTGEKVFLECVQDMDHENMFWYRQDPGLGLRLIYFSYDVKMKEKGDIPEGYSVSREKKERFSLILESASTNQTSMYLCASSSMGAGTQYFGPGTRLLVL.

CDR3 sequence (DNA): TGTGCCATCAGTGTGGCGGGGTCCCGAGATACGCAGTATTTT. As protein: CAISVAGSRDTQYF. The rearrangement joins TRBV10-3 to TRBJ2-3, with D possibly TRBD2 on 6 matching bases. This CDR3 region has 14 residues. Germline-derived CDR1 and CDR2 are ENHRY and SYGVKD. V was cut by 4 bases and J by 5 bases, with 13 bases left in between.

The J gene is TRBJ2-2, the V gene TRBV9; TRBD2 matches 8 bases. This CDR3 has 13 residues. The germline V gene encodes CDR1 SGDLS and CDR2 YYNGEE. The V and J ends lost 2 bases and 6 bases, in that order; junction bases with no gene match: 0. The DNA of the CDR3 is TGTGCCAGCAGCGTGCGGGGGGCCGGGGAGCTGTTTTTT. It translates to CASSVRGAGELFF. The full variable domain, with the rest looked up from reference TRBV9 and TRBJ2-2, is DSGVTQTPKHLITATGQRVTLRCSPRSGDLSVYWYQQSLDQGLQFLIQYYNGEERAKGNILERFSAQQFPDLHSELNLSSLELGDSALYFCASSVRGAGELFFGEGSRLTVL.

This chain connects TRBV4-3 to TRBJ2-3, with 9 bases identical to TRBD2. Germline V CDR1 and CDR2: LGHNA, YSLEER. J was trimmed by 3 bases and V by 0 bases; bases with no gene match: 7. This CDR3 is 17 amino acids long. CDR3 region: CASSQDASGRPTDTQYF. The CDR3 bases are TGCGCCAGCAGCCAAGATGCCAGCGGGAGGCCTACAGATACGCAGTATTTT.

This chain connects TRBV2 to TRBJ1-1; D gene unclear. The V gene lost 1 base and the J gene lost 11 bases, with 8 bases spanning the gap. The CDR3 runs 11 residues. Germline V CDR1 and CDR2: SNHLY, FYNNEI. Written as DNA, the CDR3 is TGTGCCAGCAGTGAAGTGGGAGACGCTTTCTTT. Translation gives CASSEVGDAFF.